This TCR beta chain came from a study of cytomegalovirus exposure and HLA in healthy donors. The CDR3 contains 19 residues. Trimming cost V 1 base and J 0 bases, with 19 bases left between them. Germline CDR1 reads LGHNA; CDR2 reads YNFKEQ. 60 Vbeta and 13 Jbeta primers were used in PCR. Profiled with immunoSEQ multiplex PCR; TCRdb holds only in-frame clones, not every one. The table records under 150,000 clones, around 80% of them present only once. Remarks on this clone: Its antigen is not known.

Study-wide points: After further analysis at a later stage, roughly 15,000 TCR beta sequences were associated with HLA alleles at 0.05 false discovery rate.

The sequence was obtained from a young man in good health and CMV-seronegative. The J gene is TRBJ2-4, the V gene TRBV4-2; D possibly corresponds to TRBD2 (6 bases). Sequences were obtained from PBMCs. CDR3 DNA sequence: TGTGCCAGCAGCCAAGTTCTCGGGAGTGGGTCTCTAGCCAAAAACATTCAGTACTTC. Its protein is CASSQVLGSGSLAKNIQYF.